This TCR beta chain was profiled in a study of blood T cells in healthy people across ages. A J-beta primer mix and a sample-barcoded 5' primer were used in a second PCR of roughly 6 to 11 cycles. From the 5' RACE reads, TCRdb called clonotypes with MiXCR, one entry per CDR3 protein. Of about 690,000 distinct CDR3 sequences in the sample, roughly two fifths were seen once. Of note for this clonotype: Its antigen is as yet unknown.

CDR3 length equals 18 residues. The V gene's germline CDR1 is SSHAT and CDR2 FNYEAQ (reference sequence). The junction had 12 bases not matched to a gene; V was cut back by 1 base and J by 4 bases. Findings and caveats of the study: Unsorted PBMCs prevented conclusive naive versus antigen-experienced comparison.

The clonotype originates from an elderly man in good health. The sequencing sample was made of blood. The genes are TRBV7-7 and TRBJ2-3, with TRBD2 matching 9 bases. CDR3 residues: CASSLGRGGPTRADTQYF. CDR3 coding DNA: TGTGCCAGCAGCTTAGGGCGGGGGGGCCCAACCCGCGCAGATACGCAGTATTTT.